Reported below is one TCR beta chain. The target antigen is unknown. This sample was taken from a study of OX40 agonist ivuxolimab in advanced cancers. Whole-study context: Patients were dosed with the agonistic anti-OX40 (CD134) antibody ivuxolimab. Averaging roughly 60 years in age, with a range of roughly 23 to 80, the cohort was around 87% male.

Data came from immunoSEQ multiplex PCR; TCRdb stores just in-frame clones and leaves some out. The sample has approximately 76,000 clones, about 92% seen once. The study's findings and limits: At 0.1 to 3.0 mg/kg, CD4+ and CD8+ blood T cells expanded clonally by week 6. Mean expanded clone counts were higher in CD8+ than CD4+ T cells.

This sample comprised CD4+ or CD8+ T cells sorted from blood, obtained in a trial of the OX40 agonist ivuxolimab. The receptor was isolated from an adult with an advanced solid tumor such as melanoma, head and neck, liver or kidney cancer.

The CDR3, as DNA: TGCGCCAGCAGCTTGGCAGGGGGCTGGACCGGGGAGCTGTTTTTT. Its protein is CASSLAGGWTGELFF. The chain is built from TRBV5-1 and TRBJ2-2; TRBD1 agrees at 8 bases. CDR3 length: 15 residues. The V gene's germline CDR1 is SGHRS and CDR2 YFSETQ. J lost 5 bases, V lost 0 bases, and 3 bases had no gene match. Based on the CDR3 plus reference TRBV5-1 and TRBJ2-2, the full variable domain is KAGVTQTPRYLIKTRGQQVTLSCSPISGHRSVSWYQQTPGQGLQFLFEYFSETQRNKGNFPGRFSGRQFSNSRSEMNVSTLELGDSALYLCASSLAGGWTGELFFGEGSRLTVL.